This T cell receptor (beta chain) stems from a study of Tregs in tolerant kidney transplant recipients. Germline assignment: CDR1 SQVTM and CDR2 ANQGSEA. This CDR3 region has 13 residues. V shed 6 bases, J shed 7 bases, and the junction held 11 bases outside the gene matches. This clone is labeled medium-sized based on frequency. The read falls 3 residues short of the CDR3 end, and the missing part is taken from the germline J gene. The assay was immunoSEQ multiplex PCR, and TCRdb's table has in-frame clones only and misses some. The table lists 25,000 to 40,000 clones. Mixed chimerism was transient after nonmyeloablative marrow transplants from related graft donors. CD4+CD25+CD127- Tregs, CD4+CD25- non-Tregs, CD4 and CD8 cells were sorted.

The chain couples TRBV29-1 to TRBJ1-1; 7 bases match TRBD1. This sequence was found in a human patient who received a combined kidney and bone marrow transplant. A share of the T cells may be of graft donor origin. The sequences come from CD4+ T cells from blood (PBMCs), collected 24 months after the transplant. CDR3 DNA, as far as it was read: TGCAGCGTACTAAGGACAGGAGACAATGAA. The encoded protein is CSVLRTGDNE. The entire CDR3 reads CSVLRTGDNEAFF.